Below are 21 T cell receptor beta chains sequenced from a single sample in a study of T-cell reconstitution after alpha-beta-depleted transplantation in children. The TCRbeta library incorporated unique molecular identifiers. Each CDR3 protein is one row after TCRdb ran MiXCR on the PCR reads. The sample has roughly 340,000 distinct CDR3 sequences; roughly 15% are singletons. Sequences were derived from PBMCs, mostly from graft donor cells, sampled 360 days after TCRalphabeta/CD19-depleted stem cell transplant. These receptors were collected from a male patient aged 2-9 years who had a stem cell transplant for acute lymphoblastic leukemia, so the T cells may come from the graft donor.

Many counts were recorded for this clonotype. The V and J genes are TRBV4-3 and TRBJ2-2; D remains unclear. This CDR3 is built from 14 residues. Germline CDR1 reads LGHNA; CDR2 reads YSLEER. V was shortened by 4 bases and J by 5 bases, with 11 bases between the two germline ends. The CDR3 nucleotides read TGCGCCAGCAGCCCTGGGTGGGATACCGGGGAGCTGTTTTTT. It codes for CASSPGWDTGELFF.

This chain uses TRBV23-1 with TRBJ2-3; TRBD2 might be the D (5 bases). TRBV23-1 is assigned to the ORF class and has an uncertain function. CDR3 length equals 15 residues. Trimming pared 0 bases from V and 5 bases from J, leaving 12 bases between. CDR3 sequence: CASSQSKGRGDTQYF. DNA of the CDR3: TGCGCCAGCAGTCAATCGAAGGGTCGGGGAGATACGCAGTATTTT.

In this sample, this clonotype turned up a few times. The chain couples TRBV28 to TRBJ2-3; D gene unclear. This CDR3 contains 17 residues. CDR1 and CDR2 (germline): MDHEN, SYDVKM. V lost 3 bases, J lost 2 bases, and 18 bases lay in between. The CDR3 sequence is CASSFSRVEKFTDTQYF. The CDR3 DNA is TGTGCCAGCAGTTTTAGTCGAGTGGAAAAATTCACAGATACGCAGTATTTT.

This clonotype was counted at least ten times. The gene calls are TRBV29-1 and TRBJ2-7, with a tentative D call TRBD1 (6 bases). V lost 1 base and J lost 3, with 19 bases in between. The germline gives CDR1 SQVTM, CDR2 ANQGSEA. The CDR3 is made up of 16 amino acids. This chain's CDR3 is CSVEGRRGTHNYEQYF. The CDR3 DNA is TGCAGCGTTGAAGGCCGGCGAGGGACACACAACTACGAGCAGTACTTC.

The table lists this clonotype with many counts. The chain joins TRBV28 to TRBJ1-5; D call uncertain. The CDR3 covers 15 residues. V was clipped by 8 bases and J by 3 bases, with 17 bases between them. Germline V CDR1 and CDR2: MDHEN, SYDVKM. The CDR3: CASSPLAGLNQPQHF. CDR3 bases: TGTGCCAGCTCTCCCCTCGCAGGCCTCAATCAGCCCCAGCATTTT.

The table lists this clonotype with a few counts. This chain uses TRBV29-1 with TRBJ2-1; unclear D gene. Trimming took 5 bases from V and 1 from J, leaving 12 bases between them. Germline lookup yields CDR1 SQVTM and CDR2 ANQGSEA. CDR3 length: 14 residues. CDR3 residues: CSVPESPSYNEQFF. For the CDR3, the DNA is TGCAGCGTTCCGGAGTCCCCGTCCTACAATGAGCAGTTCTTC.

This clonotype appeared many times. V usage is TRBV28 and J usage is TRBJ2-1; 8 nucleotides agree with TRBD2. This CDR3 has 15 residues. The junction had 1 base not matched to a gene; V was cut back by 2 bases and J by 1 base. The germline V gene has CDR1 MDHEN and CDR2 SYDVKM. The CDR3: CASSLTSGSYNEQFF. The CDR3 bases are TGTGCCAGCAGTTTAACTAGCGGTTCCTACAATGAGCAGTTCTTC.

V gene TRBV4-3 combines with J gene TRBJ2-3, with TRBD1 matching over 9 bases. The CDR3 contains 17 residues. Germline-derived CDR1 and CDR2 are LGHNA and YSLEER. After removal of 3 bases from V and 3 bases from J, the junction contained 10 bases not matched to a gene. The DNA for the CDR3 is TGCGCCAGCAGCCAGGACAGGGGACGTCGGAGGACAGATACGCAGTATTTT. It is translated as CASSQDRGRRRTDTQYF.

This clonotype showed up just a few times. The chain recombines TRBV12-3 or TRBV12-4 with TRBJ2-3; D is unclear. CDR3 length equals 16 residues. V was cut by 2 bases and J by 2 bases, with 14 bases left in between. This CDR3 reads CASSLSISWVTDTQYF. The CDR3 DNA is TGTGCCAGCAGTTTATCTATTAGCTGGGTCACAGATACGCAGTATTTT.

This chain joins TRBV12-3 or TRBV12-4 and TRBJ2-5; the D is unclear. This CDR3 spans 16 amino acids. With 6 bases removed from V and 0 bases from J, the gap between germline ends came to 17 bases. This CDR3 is CASSYAPSSDQETQYF. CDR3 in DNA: TGTGCCAGCAGCTACGCCCCGAGCTCAGACCAAGAGACCCAGTACTTC.

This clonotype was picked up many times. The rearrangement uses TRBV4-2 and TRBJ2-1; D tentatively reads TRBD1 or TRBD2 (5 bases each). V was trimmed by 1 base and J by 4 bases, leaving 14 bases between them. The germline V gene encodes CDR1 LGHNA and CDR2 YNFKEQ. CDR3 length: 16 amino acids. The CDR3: CASSQGPLGEYNEQFF. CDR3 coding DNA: TGTGCCAGCAGCCAAGGGCCATTGGGGGAATACAATGAGCAGTTCTTC.

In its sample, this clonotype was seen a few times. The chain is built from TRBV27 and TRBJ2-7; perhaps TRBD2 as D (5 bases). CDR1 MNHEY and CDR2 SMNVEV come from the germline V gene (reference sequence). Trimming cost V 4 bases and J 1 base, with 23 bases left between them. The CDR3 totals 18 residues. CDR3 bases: TGTGCCAGCAGTTACCTTCCAAGTCGGGAATCCGTTTCCTACGAGCAGTACTTC. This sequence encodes CASSYLPSRESVSYEQYF.

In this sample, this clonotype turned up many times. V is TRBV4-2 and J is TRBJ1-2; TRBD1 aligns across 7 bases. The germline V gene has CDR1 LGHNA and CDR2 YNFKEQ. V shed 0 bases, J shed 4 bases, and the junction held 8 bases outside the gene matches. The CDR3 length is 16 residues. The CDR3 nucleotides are TGTGCCAGCAGCCAAGATTTCGCGACAGGGACCTATGGCTACACCTTC. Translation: CASSQDFATGTYGYTF.

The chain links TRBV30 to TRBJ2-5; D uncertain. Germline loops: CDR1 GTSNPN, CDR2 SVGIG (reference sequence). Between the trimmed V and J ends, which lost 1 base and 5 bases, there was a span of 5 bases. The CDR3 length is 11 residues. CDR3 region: CAWSEAETQYF. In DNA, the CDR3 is TGTGCCTGGAGTGAGGCCGAGACCCAGTACTTC.

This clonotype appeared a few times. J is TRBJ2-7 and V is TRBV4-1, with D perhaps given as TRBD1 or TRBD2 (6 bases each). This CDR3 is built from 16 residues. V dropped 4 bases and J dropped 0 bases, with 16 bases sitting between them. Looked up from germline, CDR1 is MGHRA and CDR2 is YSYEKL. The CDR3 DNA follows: TGCGCCAGCAGCCTAGCGAGAGGGGGAGGCTCCTACGAGCAGTACTTC. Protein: CASSLARGGGSYEQYF.

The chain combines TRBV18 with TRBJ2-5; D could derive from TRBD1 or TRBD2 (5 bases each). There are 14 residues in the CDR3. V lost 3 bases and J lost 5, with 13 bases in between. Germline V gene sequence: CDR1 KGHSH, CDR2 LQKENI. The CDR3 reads CASSPYHGDETQYF. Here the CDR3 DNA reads TGTGCCAGCTCACCCTACCATGGGGACGAGACCCAGTACTTC. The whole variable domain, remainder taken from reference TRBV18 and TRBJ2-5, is NAGVMQNPRHLVRRRGQEARLRCSPMKGHSHVYWYRQLPEEGLKFMVYLQKENIIDESGMPKERFSAEFPKEGPSILRIQQVVRGDSAAYFCASSPYHGDETQYFGPGTRLLVL.

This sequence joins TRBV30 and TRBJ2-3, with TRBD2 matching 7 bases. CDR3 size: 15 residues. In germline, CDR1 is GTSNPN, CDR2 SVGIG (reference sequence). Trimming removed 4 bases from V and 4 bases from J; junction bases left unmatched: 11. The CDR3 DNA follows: TGTGCCTGGAACTCCGCTGCGGGAGTAGCAGATACGCAGTATTTT. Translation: CAWNSAAGVADTQYF.

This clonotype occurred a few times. This chain's CDR3 is CASSYFRTDTQYF. The CDR3 DNA follows: TGTGCCAGCAGTTACTTTAGGACAGATACGCAGTATTTT. This sequence joins TRBV6-5 and TRBJ2-3; D call uncertain. This CDR3 has 13 residues. The V end lost 1 base, the J end lost 3 bases, and 5 bases lay between the germline ends. The germline V gene has CDR1 MNHEY and CDR2 SVGAGI.

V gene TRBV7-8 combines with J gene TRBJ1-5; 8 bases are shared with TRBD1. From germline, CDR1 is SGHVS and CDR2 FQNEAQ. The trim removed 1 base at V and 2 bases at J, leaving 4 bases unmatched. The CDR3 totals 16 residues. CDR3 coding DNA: TGTGCCAGCAGCTTAGGGACAGGGAACGGCAATCAGCCCCAGCATTTT. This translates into CASSLGTGNGNQPQHF. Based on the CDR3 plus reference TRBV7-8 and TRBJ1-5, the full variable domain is GAGVSQSPRYKVAKRGQDVALRCDPISGHVSLFWYQQALGQGPEFLTYFQNEAQLDKSGLPSDRFFAERPEGSVSTLKIQRTQQEDSAVYLCASSLGTGNGNQPQHFGDGTRLSIL.

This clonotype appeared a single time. CDR3 in amino acids: CASRQTSGNGELFF. Here the CDR3 DNA reads TGTGCCAGCAGACAGACTAGCGGGAACGGGGAGCTGTTTTTT. The chain uses TRBV12-3 or TRBV12-4 and TRBJ2-2; 11 nucleotides match TRBD2. The CDR3 totals 14 residues. The J segment lost 7 bases and the V segment lost 6 bases, leaving 4 bases of the junction unmatched.

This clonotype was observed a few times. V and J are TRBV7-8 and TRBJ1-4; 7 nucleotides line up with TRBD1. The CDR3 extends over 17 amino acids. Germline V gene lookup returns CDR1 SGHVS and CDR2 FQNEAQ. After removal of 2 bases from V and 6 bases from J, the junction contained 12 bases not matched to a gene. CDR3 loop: CASSLLPTGTADEKLFF. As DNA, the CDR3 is TGTGCCAGCAGCTTACTTCCGACCGGGACAGCTGATGAAAAACTGTTTTTT.